One T cell receptor (beta chain) is described in this entry. Its antigen is unknown. These data are taken from a study of CD8 T cell repertoires and HIV-1 epitope variants. Study-wide context: Each of Twenty-five Gag and Nef epitope peptides stimulated a separate culture. 1M T cells were kept uncultured as a baseline. Autologous T cell-negative cells served as antigen-presenting cells in equal numbers.

Assay: immunoSEQ multiplex PCR; the TCRdb copy retains only in-frame clones and omits some. The sample gives about 5,600 clones, around 60% of which show up once; roughly 45% is in the top ten. Between the trimmed V and J ends, which lost 2 bases and 4 bases, there was a span of 20 bases. Germline V gene sequence: CDR1 MNHEY, CDR2 SMNVEV (reference sequence). This CDR3 has 17 amino acids. This clonotype was sampled from a male donor with HIV. The chain has TRBV27 and TRBJ1-2; D is perhaps TRBD1 (6 bases). Sequencing was performed on cultured CD8+ T cells derived from PBMCs. The CDR3: CASSLKGYPTGTYGYTF. As DNA, the CDR3 is TGTGCCAGCAGTTTAAAGGGGTATCCCACAGGGACCTATGGCTACACCTTC.